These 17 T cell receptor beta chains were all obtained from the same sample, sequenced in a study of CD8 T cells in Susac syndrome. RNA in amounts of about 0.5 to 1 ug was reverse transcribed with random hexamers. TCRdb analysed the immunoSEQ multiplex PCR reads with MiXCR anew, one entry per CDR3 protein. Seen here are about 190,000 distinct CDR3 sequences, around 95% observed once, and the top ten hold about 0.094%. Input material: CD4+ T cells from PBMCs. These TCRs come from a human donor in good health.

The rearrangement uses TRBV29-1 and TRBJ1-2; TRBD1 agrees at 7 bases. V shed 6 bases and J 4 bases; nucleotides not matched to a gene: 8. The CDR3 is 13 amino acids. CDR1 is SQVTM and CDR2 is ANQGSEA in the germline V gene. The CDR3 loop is CSVVPQGSYGYTF. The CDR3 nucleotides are TGCAGCGTGGTTCCACAGGGGAGCTATGGCTACACCTTC.

CDR3 DNA sequence: TGTGCCAGCAGCTGGACCACAGGGGAGGCGTATGAGCAGTTCTTC. This sequence encodes CASSWTTGEAYEQFF. The V call is TRBV7-2, the J call TRBJ2-1, with a tentative D call TRBD1 (7 bases). CDR1 SGHTA and CDR2 FQGNSA come from the germline V gene. CDR3 length: 15 residues. Trimming took 4 bases from V and 8 from J, leaving 18 bases between them.

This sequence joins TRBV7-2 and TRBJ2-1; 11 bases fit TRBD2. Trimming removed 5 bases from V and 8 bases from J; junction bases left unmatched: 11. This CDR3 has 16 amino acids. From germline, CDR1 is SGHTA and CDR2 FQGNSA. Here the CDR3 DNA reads TGTGCCAGCAGCCTGACTAGCGGGACCGTCTCCCATGAGCAGTTCTTC. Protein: CASSLTSGTVSHEQFF.

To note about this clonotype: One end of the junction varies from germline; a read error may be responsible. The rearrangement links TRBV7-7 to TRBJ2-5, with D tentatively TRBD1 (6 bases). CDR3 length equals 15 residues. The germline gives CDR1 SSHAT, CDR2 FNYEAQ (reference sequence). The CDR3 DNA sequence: TGTGCTAGCAGCTTTACAGGGTCTGGGCAAGAGACCCAGTACTTC. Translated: CASSFTGSGQETQYF.

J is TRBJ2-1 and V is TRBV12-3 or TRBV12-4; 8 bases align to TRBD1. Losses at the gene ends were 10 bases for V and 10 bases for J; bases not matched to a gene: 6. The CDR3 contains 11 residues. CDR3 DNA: TGTGCCAACAACAGGGGGAAGGAGCAGTTCTTC. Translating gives CANNRGKEQFF.

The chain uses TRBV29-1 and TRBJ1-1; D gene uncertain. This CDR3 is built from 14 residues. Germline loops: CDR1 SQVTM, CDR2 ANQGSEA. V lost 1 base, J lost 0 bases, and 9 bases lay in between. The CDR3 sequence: CSVEADTMNTEAFF. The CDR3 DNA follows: TGCAGCGTTGAAGCCGACACCATGAACACTGAAGCTTTCTTT. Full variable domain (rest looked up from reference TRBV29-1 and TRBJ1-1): SAVISQKPSRDICQRGTSLTIQCQVDSQVTMMFWYRQQPGQSLTLIATANQGSEATYESGFVIDKFPISRPNLTFSTLTVSNMSPEDSSIYLCSVEADTMNTEAFFGQGTRLTVV.

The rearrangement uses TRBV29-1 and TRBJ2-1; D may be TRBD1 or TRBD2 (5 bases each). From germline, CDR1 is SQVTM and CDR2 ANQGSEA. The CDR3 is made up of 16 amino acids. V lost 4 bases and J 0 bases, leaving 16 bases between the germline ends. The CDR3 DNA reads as TGCAGCGTTGGGGTAAGGAAGGGGAGCTCCTACAATGAGCAGTTCTTC. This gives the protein CSVGVRKGSSYNEQFF.

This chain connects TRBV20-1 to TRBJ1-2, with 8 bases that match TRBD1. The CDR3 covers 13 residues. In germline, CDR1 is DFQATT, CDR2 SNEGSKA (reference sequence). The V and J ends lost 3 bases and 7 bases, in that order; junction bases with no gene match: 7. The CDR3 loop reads CSASWQGARGYTF. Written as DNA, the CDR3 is TGCAGTGCTAGTTGGCAGGGGGCGCGTGGCTACACCTTC.

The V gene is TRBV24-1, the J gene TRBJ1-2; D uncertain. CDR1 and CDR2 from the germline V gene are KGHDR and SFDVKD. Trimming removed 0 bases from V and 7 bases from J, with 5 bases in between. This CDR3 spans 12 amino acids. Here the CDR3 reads CATSDLVSGYTF. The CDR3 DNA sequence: TGTGCCACCAGTGATTTGGTGAGTGGCTACACCTTC.

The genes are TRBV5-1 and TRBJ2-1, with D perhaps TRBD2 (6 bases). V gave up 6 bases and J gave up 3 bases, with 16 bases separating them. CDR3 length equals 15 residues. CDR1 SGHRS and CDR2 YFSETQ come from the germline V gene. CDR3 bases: TGCGCCAGCACCCTGGCGGAGGGAGACTACAATGAGCAGTTCTTC. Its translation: CASTLAEGDYNEQFF.

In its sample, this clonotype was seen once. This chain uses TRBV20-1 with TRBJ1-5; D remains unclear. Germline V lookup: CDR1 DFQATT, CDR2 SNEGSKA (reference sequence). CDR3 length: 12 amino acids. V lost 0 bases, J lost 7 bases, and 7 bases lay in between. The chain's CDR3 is CSAREGFQPQHF. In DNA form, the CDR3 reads TGCAGTGCTAGAGAGGGGTTCCAGCCCCAGCATTTT.

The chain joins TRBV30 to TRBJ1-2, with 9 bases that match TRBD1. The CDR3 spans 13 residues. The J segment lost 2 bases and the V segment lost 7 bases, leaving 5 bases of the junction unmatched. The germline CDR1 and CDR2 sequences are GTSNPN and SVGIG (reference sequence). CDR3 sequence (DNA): TGTGCCTTCGGGACAGGGCCCAACTATGGCTACACCTTC. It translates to CAFGTGPNYGYTF. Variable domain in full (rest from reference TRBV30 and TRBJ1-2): SQTIHQWPATLVQPVGSPLSLECTVEGTSNPNLYWYRQAAGRGLQLLFYSVGIGQISSEVPQNLSASRPQDRQFILSSKKLLLSDSGFYLCAFGTGPNYGYTFGSGTRLTVV.

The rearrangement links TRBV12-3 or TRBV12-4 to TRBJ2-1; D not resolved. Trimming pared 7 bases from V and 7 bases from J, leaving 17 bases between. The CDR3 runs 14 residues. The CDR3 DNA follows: TGTGCCAGCACACTGAGTCGCACGAGGAATGAGCAGTTCTTC. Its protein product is CASTLSRTRNEQFF.

CDR3 nucleotide sequence: TGCAGCGTTGTTGGTGGGGGCTCCTACGAGCAGTACTTC. This translates into CSVVGGGSYEQYF. The J gene is TRBJ2-7, the V gene TRBV29-1; D possibly uses TRBD1 or TRBD2 (5 bases each). This CDR3 comprises 13 residues. Germline CDR1 reads SQVTM; CDR2 reads ANQGSEA. Trimming cost V 4 bases and J 0 bases, with 10 bases left between them.

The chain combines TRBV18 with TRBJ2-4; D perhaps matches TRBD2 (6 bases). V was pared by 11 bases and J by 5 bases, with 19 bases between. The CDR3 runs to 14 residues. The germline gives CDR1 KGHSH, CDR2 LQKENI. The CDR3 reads CAGPGGATENIQYF. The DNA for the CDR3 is TGTGCCGGCCCAGGAGGGGCCACGGAAAACATTCAGTACTTC.

The CDR3 DNA follows: TGCGCCAGCAGACCACTAGCGGAAGGCAATGAGCAGTTCTTC. Amino acids: CASRPLAEGNEQFF. The chain couples TRBV5-1 to TRBJ2-1, with 8 bases aligning to TRBD2. The CDR3 contains 14 residues. The germline V gene has CDR1 SGHRS and CDR2 YFSETQ. V lost 5 bases, J lost 6 bases, and 7 bases stayed unmatched.

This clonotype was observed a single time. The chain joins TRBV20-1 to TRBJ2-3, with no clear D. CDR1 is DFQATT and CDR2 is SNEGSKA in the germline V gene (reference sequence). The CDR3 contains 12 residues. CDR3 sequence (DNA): TGCAGACCCGGGTCCTCGGTAGATACGCAGTATTTT. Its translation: CRPGSSVDTQYF.